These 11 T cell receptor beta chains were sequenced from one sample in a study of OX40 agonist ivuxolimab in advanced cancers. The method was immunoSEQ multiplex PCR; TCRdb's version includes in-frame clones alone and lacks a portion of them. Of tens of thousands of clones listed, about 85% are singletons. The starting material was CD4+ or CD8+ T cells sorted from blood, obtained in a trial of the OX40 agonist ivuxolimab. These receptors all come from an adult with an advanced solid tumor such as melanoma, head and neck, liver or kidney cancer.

The CDR3 nucleotides read TGTGCCATCAGTGTTATGGTAGACACTGAAGCTTTCTTT. As protein: CAISVMVDTEAFF. The chain recombines TRBV10-3 with TRBJ1-1; unclear D gene. The V and J ends lost 4 bases and 3 bases respectively, with 9 bases between them. The length of the CDR3 is 13 residues. The germline V gene encodes CDR1 ENHRY and CDR2 SYGVKD.

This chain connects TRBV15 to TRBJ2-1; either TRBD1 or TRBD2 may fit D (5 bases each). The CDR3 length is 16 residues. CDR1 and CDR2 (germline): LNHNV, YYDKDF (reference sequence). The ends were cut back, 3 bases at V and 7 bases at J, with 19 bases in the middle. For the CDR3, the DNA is TGTGCCACCAGCAGGGGGACCACGACACTCGTGAATGAGCAGTTCTTC. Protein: CATSRGTTTLVNEQFF.

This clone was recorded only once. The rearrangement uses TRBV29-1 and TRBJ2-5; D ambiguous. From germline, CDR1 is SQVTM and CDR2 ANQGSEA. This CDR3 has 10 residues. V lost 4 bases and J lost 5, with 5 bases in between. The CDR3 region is CSVVEETQYF. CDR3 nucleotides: TGCAGCGTTGTAGAGGAGACCCAGTACTTC.

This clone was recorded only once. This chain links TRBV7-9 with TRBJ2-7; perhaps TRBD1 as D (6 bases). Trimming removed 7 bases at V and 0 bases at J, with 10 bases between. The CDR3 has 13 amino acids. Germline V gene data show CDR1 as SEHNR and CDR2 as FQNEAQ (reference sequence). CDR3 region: CASKQGSSYEQYF. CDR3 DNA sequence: TGTGCCAGCAAACAGGGTTCCTCCTACGAGCAGTACTTC.

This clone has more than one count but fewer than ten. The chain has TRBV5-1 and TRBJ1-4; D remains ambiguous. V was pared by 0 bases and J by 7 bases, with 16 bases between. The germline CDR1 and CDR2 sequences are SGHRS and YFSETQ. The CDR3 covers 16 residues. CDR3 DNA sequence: TGCGCCAGCAGCTTGGGTGCGGGAATGGATGGTGAAAAACTGTTTTTT. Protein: CASSLGAGMDGEKLFF. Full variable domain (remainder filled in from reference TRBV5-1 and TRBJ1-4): KAGVTQTPRYLIKTRGQQVTLSCSPISGHRSVSWYQQTPGQGLQFLFEYFSETQRNKGNFPGRFSGRQFSNSRSEMNVSTLELGDSALYLCASSLGAGMDGEKLFFGSGTQLSVL.

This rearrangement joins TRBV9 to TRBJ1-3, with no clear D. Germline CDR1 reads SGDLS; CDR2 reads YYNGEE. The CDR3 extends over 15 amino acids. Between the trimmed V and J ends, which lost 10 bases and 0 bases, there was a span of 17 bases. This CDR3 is CASAPFPTSGNTIYF. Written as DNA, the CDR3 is TGTGCCTCGGCCCCATTCCCCACCTCTGGAAACACCATATATTTT.

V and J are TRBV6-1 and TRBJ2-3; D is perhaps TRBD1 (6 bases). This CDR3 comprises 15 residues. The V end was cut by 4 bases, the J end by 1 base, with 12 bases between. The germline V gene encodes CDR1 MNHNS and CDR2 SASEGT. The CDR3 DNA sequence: TGTGCCAGCAGTGTACAGGGAGCTCGCACAGATACGCAGTATTTT. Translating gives CASSVQGARTDTQYF.

DNA for the CDR3: TGTGCCAGCAGTGACGGGCCCCAACAGTATAGCAATCAGCCCCAGCATTTT. Protein product: CASSDGPQQYSNQPQHF. The chain employs TRBV6-4 and TRBJ1-5; D not resolved. Trimming took off 2 bases at V and 0 bases at J, with 14 bases between the two ends. The CDR3 is 17 residues long. Germline V gene data show CDR1 as MRHNA and CDR2 as SNTAGT.

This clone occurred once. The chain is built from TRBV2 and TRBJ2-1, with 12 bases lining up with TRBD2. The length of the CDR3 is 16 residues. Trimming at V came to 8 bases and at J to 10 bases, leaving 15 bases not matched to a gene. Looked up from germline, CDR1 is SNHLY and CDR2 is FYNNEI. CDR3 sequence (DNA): TGTGCCAGCTCTTGGACTAGCGGGATATATTTTCGGGAGCAGTTCTTC. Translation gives CASSWTSGIYFREQFF.

The CDR3 reads CASSFSVYEQYF. The DNA of the CDR3 is TGTGCCAGCAGTTTTTCAGTCTACGAGCAGTACTTC. The genes are TRBV28 and TRBJ2-7; no clear D gene. Trimming removed 3 bases from V and 3 bases from J, with 6 bases in between. This CDR3 region has 12 residues. CDR1 is MDHEN and CDR2 is SYDVKM in the germline V gene.

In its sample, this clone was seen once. The CDR3 region is CASSLQVMNTEAFF. The CDR3 coding sequence is TGTGCCAGCAGCTTACAGGTCATGAACACTGAAGCTTTCTTT. The V gene is TRBV7-3, the J gene TRBJ1-1; D is unclear. V was trimmed by 2 bases and J by 0 bases, leaving 7 bases between them. The CDR3 is 14 residues long. Germline-derived CDR1 and CDR2 are SGHTA and FQGTGA.